One and the same sample provided the 23 T cell receptor beta chains below, sequenced in a study of shared clonotypes between healthy human individuals. Data came from immunoSEQ multiplex PCR; TCRdb stores just in-frame clones and leaves some out. The sample consists of about 2.3 million clones, around 93% of them appearing once. The sample was naive CD4+ T cells from PBMCs. The sample's subset: CD45RA+ positively selected. These receptors originate from a man aged 18-30 years in good health. Some clones in this sample may be carry-over from other donors' samples.

V and J are TRBV10-3 and TRBJ2-1; D not certain. This CDR3 comprises 16 residues. Trimming shortened V by 0 bases and J by 0 bases, and 9 bases separated the two germline ends. Germline V gene lookup returns CDR1 ENHRY and CDR2 SYGVKD. The CDR3 reads CAISESGTLSYNEQFF. CDR3 DNA: TGTGCCATCAGTGAGTCGGGCACCCTCTCCTACAATGAGCAGTTCTTC.

The chain links TRBV7-9 to TRBJ2-7, with 9 nucleotides matching TRBD2. The ends lost 4 bases at V and 3 bases at J; junction bases unmatched: 13. Germline V lookup: CDR1 SEHNR, CDR2 FQNEAQ (reference sequence). CDR3 length: 17 residues. DNA of the CDR3: TGTGCCAGCAGCTACCTTGGTCTAGCGGGAAAATTCTACGAGCAGTACTTC. The encoded protein is CASSYLGLAGKFYEQYF.

The V and J genes are TRBV29-1 and TRBJ2-2, with unresolved D. The germline V and J ends were trimmed by 4 bases and 5 bases, with 11 bases remaining between them. The CDR3 runs to 13 residues. Germline CDR1 and CDR2: SQVTM and ANQGSEA. The CDR3 is CSVVRKDTGELFF. The CDR3 DNA sequence: TGCAGCGTTGTCAGAAAGGATACCGGGGAGCTGTTTTTT.

The gene calls are TRBV28 and TRBJ2-5; either TRBD1 or TRBD2 may fit D (5 bases each). Trimming removed 6 bases at V and 1 base at J, with 12 bases between. The length of the CDR3 is 14 residues. Germline V gene data show CDR1 as MDHEN and CDR2 as SYDVKM. The CDR3 here is CASRRSGTQETQYF. The CDR3 DNA reads TGTGCCAGCAGACGGTCCGGGACCCAAGAGACCCAGTACTTC.

This chain joins TRBV5-1 and TRBJ2-3; TRBD1 matches at 7 bases. V lost 6 bases to trimming and J lost 2 bases; unmatched junction nucleotides: 6. The germline V gene encodes CDR1 SGHRS and CDR2 YFSETQ. CDR3 length equals 14 residues. CDR3 nucleotide sequence: TGCGCCAGCAATACAGGGGAACTCACAGATACGCAGTATTTT. Protein product: CASNTGELTDTQYF.

This chain uses TRBV5-1 with TRBJ2-7; 9 bases line up with TRBD1. The CDR3 loop spans 16 amino acids. Germline V gene data show CDR1 as SGHRS and CDR2 as YFSETQ. J gave up 0 bases and V 1 base, and 5 bases lay outside the gene matches. This CDR3 is CASSLQGQGSSYEQYF. The CDR3 DNA reads TGCGCCAGCAGCTTGCAGGGACAGGGAAGCTCCTACGAGCAGTACTTC. The entire variable domain, with the rest obtained from reference TRBV5-1 and TRBJ2-7, is as follows: KAGVTQTPRYLIKTRGQQVTLSCSPISGHRSVSWYQQTPGQGLQFLFEYFSETQRNKGNFPGRFSGRQFSNSRSEMNVSTLELGDSALYLCASSLQGQGSSYEQYFGPGTRLTVT.

This rearrangement joins TRBV7-2 to TRBJ2-1; 8 bases are shared with TRBD2. J was trimmed by 9 bases and V by 5 bases; bases with no gene match: 9. Germline loops: CDR1 SGHTA, CDR2 FQGNSA. The CDR3 spans 14 residues. CDR3 region: CASSVRSGTIEQFF. CDR3 sequence (DNA): TGTGCCAGCAGCGTCCGTAGCGGGACTATTGAGCAGTTCTTC.

This rearrangement joins TRBV15 to TRBJ1-5, with 7 bases aligning to TRBD1. The trim removed 0 bases at V and 2 bases at J, leaving 7 bases unmatched. CDR3 size: 17 residues. Germline CDR1 and CDR2: LNHNV and YYDKDF (reference sequence). CDR3 bases: TGTGCCACCAGCAGAGATCGGGCCACAGGGGGCAATCAGCCCCAGCATTTT. Translated, it gives CATSRDRATGGNQPQHF. Using reference TRBV15 and TRBJ1-5 for the parts outside the CDR3, the full variable domain is DAMVIQNPRYQVTQFGKPVTLSCSQTLNHNVMYWYQQKSSQAPKLLFHYYDKDFNNEADTPDNFQSRRPNTSFCFLDIRSPGLGDTAMYLCATSRDRATGGNQPQHFGDGTRLSIL.

The chain uses TRBV6-5 and TRBJ2-7; D gene unclear. CDR1 is MNHEY and CDR2 is SVGAGI in the germline V gene. The CDR3 has 13 residues. Trimming removed 6 bases at V and 4 bases at J, with 13 bases between. The CDR3 nucleotides are TGTGCCAGCAGAGAATCCGTAGCTTACGAGCAGTACTTC. It specifies CASRESVAYEQYF.

The chain is built from TRBV5-4 and TRBJ1-1, with D possibly being TRBD1 (5 bases). This CDR3 spans 15 amino acids. CDR1 and CDR2 from the germline V gene are SGHNT and YYREEE (reference sequence). Between the trimmed V and J ends, which lost 6 bases and 7 bases, there was a span of 22 bases. The CDR3 loop reads CASIKPGRGRGEAFF. The CDR3 DNA sequence: TGTGCCAGCATCAAACCCGGGAGGGGTCGAGGTGAAGCTTTCTTT.

The chain uses TRBV7-2 and TRBJ2-3; no definite D call. Germline CDR1 and CDR2: SGHTA and FQGNSA. Trimming took off 5 bases at V and 3 bases at J, with 21 bases between the two ends. CDR3 size: 17 residues. CDR3 bases: TGTGCCAGCAGCCCTCTGCTGGGCAGACTTTTAACAGATACGCAGTATTTT. Residues: CASSPLLGRLLTDTQYF.

This chain connects TRBV27 to TRBJ2-6, with D uncertain. The V end was cut by 3 bases, the J end by 0 bases, with 6 bases between. This CDR3 contains 15 residues. Germline V CDR1 and CDR2: MNHEY, SMNVEV (reference sequence). CDR3 bases: TGTGCCAGCAGTTTTCTCCTCTCTGGGGCCAACGTCCTGACTTTC. Amino acid sequence: CASSFLLSGANVLTF.

CDR3 protein: CASSLSGSNTGELFF. CDR3 DNA: TGTGCCAGCAGCTTATCCGGGTCTAACACCGGGGAGCTGTTTTTT. The gene calls are TRBV7-6 and TRBJ2-2; the D is unclear. This CDR3 spans 15 amino acids. V was clipped by 2 bases and J by 2 bases, with 9 bases between them. Germline CDR1 reads SGHVS; CDR2 reads FNYEAQ.

This chain connects TRBV29-1 to TRBJ2-2; D might be TRBD1 or TRBD2, each matching 6 bases. V gave up 6 bases and J gave up 4 bases, with 9 bases separating them. The length of the CDR3 is 12 residues. CDR1 and CDR2 from the germline V gene are SQVTM and ANQGSEA. The chain's CDR3 is CSVPGATGELFF. The CDR3 nucleotides are TGCAGCGTCCCGGGGGCCACCGGGGAGCTGTTTTTT.

The J gene is TRBJ2-1, the V gene TRBV7-2, with D possibly matching TRBD2 (5 bases). Germline CDR1 SGHTA, CDR2 FQGNSA. V was trimmed by 3 bases and J by 3 bases, leaving 12 bases between them. This CDR3 is 15 amino acids long. The CDR3, as DNA: TGTGCCAGCAGCTTTAGAAGCGACTACTACAATGAGCAGTTCTTC. Translation: CASSFRSDYYNEQFF.

The chain uses TRBV5-4 and TRBJ2-5; unclear D gene. Germline V gives CDR1 SGHNT, CDR2 YYREEE (reference sequence). CDR3 length equals 14 residues. V gave up 2 bases and J gave up 0 bases, with 8 bases separating them. CDR3 nucleotides: TGTGCCAGCAGCTTAATTGCCAACCAAGAGACCCAGTACTTC. It specifies CASSLIANQETQYF.

The chain has TRBV7-9 and TRBJ2-6, with unresolved D. V was shortened by 3 bases and J by 2 bases, with 5 bases between the two germline ends. Looked up from germline, CDR1 is SEHNR and CDR2 is FQNEAQ (reference sequence). The CDR3 sequence is 14 residues long. The CDR3 nucleotides read TGTGCCAGCAGCTTTGTAGCTGGGGCCAACGTCCTGACTTTC. Its protein product is CASSFVAGANVLTF.

This chain uses TRBV15 with TRBJ2-5; maybe TRBD1 (6 bases). Germline-derived CDR1 and CDR2 are LNHNV and YYDKDF (reference sequence). The CDR3 has 17 residues. Trimming took off 1 base at V and 0 bases at J, with 15 bases between the two ends. CDR3 protein: CATSRVRAGDDQETQYF. The CDR3 coding sequence is TGTGCCACCAGCAGAGTCAGGGCAGGGGACGACCAAGAGACCCAGTACTTC.

The gene calls are TRBV5-1 and TRBJ2-1; tentatively, D is TRBD1 (5 bases). V was pared by 0 bases and J by 0 bases, with 10 bases between. Germline V gives CDR1 SGHRS, CDR2 YFSETQ. CDR3 length: 16 residues. The CDR3 DNA reads as TGCGCCAGCAGCTTGGACAGGTCTAGCTCCTACAATGAGCAGTTCTTC. Protein product: CASSLDRSSSYNEQFF.

The chain joins TRBV20-1 to TRBJ2-5, with TRBD2 as a possible D gene (7 bases). CDR3 length: 11 residues. Trimming pared 7 bases from V and 3 bases from J, leaving 9 bases between. Per germline, CDR1 DFQATT and CDR2 SNEGSKA (reference sequence). CDR3 protein: CSGEGEETQYF. DNA for the CDR3: TGCAGTGGGGAGGGGGAAGAGACCCAGTACTTC.

V and J are TRBV4-1 and TRBJ2-7; D is unresolved. This CDR3 has 14 residues. Germline V lookup: CDR1 MGHRA, CDR2 YSYEKL. The V and J ends lost 8 bases and 5 bases respectively, with 19 bases between them. The CDR3: CASASRAGLDEQYF. In DNA, the CDR3 is TGCGCCAGCGCCTCCCGGGCAGGTCTTGACGAGCAGTACTTC.

This clone was counted once. The gene calls are TRBV11-2 and TRBJ2-4; unclear D gene. CDR1 is SGHAT, CDR2 FQNNGV, per germline. The CDR3 runs to 15 residues. Trimming stripped 2 bases from V and 1 base from J, with 9 bases between. The chain's CDR3 is CASSLTVTAKNIQYF. The CDR3 region has the DNA TGTGCCAGCAGCTTAACCGTTACGGCCAAAAACATTCAGTACTTC.

This clone was observed a few times. The rearrangement links TRBV18 to TRBJ2-7; 7 nucleotides line up with TRBD1. V shed 3 bases and J 5 bases; nucleotides not matched to a gene: 4. From germline, CDR1 is KGHSH and CDR2 LQKENI. CDR3 length equals 13 residues. The CDR3 coding sequence is TGTGCCAGCTCACCGGGACAGTATAACGAGCAGTACTTC. Translating gives CASSPGQYNEQYF. Full variable domain (outside the CDR3, taken from reference TRBV18 and TRBJ2-7): NAGVMQNPRHLVRRRGQEARLRCSPMKGHSHVYWYRQLPEEGLKFMVYLQKENIIDESGMPKERFSAEFPKEGPSILRIQQVVRGDSAAYFCASSPGQYNEQYFGPGTRLTVT.